Sequencing of this T cell receptor (beta chain) was carried out in a study of T-cell reconstitution after alpha-beta-depleted transplantation in children. Turning to this clonotype: Its antigen is unidentified.

Preparing the TCRbeta library involved the use of unique molecular identifiers. TCRdb fed the PCR reads into MiXCR, producing one record per CDR3 protein. Here the sample spans hundreds of thousands of distinct CDR3 sequences, around 14% being singletons. Points from the study as a whole: It was surviving recipient T cells and thymic progenitors that gave some patients high TCRbeta diversity at day 60. Two months or so post-transplant, alpha-beta T cells reportedly derived from several hundred expanded graft clones. At one year after transplant, newly produced T cells mostly accounted for T-cell counts and diversity.

Germline CDR1 SGHTA, CDR2 FQGTGA. This CDR3 is 16 amino acids long. V was clipped by 2 bases and J by 1 base; unmatched bases: 5. V is TRBV7-3 and J is TRBJ2-1, with TRBD1 matching 7 bases. This sequence originates from a girl aged 2-10 years with congenital amegakaryocytic thrombocytopenia, due to receive a stem cell transplant. The source material was PBMCs, sampled before TCRalphabeta/CD19-depleted stem cell transplant. The DNA for the CDR3 is TGTGCCAGCAGCTTATCGGGCAGGGGGTCCTACAATGAGCAGTTCTTC. This gives the protein CASSLSGRGSYNEQFF.